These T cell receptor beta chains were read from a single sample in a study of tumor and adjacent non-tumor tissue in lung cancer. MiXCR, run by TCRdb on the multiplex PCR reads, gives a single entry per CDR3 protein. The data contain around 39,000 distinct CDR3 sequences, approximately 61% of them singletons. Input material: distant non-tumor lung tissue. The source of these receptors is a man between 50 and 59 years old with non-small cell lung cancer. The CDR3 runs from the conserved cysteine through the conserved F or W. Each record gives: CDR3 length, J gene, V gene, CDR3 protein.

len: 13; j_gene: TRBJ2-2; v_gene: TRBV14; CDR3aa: CASSRMSTGELLF
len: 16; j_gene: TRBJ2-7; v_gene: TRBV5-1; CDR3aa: CASSLGHRDRVSEQYF
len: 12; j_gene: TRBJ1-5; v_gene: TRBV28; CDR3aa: CVSSFSSQPQHF
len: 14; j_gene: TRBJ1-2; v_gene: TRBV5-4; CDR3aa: CASSLQGARYGYTF
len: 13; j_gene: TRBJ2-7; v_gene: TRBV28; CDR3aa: CASTIQGFYEQYF
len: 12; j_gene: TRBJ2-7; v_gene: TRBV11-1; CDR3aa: CASSLNSYEQHF
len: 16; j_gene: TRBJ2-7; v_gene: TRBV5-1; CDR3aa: CASSSTSGGAWDAQYF
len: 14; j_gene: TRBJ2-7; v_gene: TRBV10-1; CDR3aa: CASSKMRGGYEQYF
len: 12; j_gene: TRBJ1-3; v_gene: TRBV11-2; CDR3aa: CASSSSRGQGVF
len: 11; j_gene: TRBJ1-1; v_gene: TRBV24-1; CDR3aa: CATSDNTEAFF
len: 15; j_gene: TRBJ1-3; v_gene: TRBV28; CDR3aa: CASRGGQLLGNTIYF
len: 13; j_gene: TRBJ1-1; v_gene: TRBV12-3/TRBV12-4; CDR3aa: CASSPLQYSEAFF
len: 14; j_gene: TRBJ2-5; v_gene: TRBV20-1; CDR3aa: CSFLFGGARETQYF
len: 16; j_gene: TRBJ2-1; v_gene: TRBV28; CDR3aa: CANRGASGISYNEQFF
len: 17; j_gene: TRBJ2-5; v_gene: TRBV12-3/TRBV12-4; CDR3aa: CASSIELPDGAQETQYF
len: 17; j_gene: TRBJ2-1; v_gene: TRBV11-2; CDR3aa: CASSLKNSVSSYNEQFF
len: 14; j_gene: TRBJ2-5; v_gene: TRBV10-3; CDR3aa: CAIRKDSNEETQYF
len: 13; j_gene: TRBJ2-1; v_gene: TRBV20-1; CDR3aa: CSAPLALGNEQFF
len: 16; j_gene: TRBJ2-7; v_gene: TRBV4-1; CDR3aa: CSSSQDRLGRGYEQYF
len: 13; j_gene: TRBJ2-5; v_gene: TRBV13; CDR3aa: CASSFPGEETQYF
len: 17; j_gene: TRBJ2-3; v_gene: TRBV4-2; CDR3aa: CVSSRTIQVTQTDTQYF
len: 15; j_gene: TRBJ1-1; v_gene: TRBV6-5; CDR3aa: CASSYVRCTGTEAFF
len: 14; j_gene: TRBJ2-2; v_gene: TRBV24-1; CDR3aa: CATSDSPWSGELFF
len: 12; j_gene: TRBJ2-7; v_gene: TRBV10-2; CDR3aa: CTSSETGYEQYF
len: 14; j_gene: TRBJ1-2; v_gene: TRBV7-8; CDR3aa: CASSLSGPRYGYTF
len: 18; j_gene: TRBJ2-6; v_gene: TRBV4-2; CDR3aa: CASSQDAGGAWGANVLTF
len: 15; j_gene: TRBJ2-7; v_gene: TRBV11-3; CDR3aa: CASRPGQGLLYEQHF
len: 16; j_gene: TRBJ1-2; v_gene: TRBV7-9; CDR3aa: CVSSLGSAGTGDGYTF
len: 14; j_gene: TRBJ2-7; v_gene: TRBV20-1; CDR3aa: CSATVGGGGYEQYF
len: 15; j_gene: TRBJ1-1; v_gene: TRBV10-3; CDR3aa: CTIRSPTEGLTEAFF
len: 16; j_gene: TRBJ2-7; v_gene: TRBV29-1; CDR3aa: CSLEDLGRTEYREQYF
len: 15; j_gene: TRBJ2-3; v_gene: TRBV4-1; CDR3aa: CASSHATSGSDTQYF
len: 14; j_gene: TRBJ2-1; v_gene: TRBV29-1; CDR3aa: CSVERAGGPNEQFF
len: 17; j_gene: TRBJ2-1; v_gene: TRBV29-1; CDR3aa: CSVENLGTSGIYNEQFF
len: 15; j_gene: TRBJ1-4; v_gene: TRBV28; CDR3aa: CTSSFMTATNEKLFF
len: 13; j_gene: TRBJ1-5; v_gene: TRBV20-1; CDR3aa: CSAIVGRYQPQHF
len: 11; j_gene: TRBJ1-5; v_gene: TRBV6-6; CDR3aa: CASSYGGPQHF
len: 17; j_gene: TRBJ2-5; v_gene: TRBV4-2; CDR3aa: CASSQKGLAGEGETQYF
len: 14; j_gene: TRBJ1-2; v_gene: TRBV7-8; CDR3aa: CASSPTGLGNGYTF